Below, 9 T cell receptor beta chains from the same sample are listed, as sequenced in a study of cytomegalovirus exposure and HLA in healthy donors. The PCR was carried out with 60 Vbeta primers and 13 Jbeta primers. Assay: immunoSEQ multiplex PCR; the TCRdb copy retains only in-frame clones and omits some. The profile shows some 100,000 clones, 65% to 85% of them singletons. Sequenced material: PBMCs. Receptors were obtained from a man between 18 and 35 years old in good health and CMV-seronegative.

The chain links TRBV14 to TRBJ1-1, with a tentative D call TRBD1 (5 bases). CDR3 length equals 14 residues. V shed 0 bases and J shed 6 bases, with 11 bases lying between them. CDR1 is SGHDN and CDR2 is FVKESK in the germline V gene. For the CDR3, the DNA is TGTGCCAGCAGCCAAGATCTGGGGGGGTCTGAAGCTTTCTTT. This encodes CASSQDLGGSEAFF.

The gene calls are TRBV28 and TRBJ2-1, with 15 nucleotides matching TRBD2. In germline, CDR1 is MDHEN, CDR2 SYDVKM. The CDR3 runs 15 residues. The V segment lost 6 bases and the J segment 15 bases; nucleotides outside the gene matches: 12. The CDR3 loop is CASSRGTSGGSWGFF. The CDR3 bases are TGTGCCAGCAGCCGCGGGACTAGCGGGGGGTCCTGGGGGTTCTTC.

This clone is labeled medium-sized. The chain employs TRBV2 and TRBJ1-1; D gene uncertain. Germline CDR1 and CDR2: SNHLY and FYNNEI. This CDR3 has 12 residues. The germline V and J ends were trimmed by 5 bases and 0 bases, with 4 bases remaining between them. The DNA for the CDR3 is TGTGCCAGCAGTCCCATGAACACTGAAGCTTTCTTT. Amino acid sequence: CASSPMNTEAFF.

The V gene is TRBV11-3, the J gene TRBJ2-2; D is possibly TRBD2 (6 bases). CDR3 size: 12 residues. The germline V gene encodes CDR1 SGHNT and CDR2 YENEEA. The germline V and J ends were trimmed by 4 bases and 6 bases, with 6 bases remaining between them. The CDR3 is CASSWGAGELFF. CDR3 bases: TGTGCCAGCAGCTGGGGGGCCGGGGAGCTGTTTTTT.

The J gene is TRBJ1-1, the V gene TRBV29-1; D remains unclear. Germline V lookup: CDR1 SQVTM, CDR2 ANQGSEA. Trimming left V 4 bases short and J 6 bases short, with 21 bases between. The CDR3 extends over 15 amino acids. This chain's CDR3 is CSVASVAGFSPEAFF. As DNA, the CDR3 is TGCAGCGTTGCATCCGTCGCGGGTTTTTCACCTGAAGCTTTCTTT.

This CDR3 reads CASSPESGVGYGYTF. The DNA of the CDR3 is TGTGCCAGCTCACCGGAGTCGGGGGTCGGCTATGGCTACACCTTC. J is TRBJ1-2 and V is TRBV18; the D gene is possibly TRBD1 (5 bases). V was trimmed by 3 bases and J by 4 bases, leaving 15 bases between them. The CDR3 covers 15 residues. CDR1 KGHSH and CDR2 LQKENI come from the germline V gene.

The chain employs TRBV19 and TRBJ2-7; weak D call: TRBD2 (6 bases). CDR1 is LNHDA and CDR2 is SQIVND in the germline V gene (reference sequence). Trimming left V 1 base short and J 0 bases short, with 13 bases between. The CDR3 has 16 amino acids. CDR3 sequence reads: CASSIAGTLSSYEQYF. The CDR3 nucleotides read TGTGCCAGTAGTATAGCCGGGACTCTGAGCTCCTACGAGCAGTACTTC.

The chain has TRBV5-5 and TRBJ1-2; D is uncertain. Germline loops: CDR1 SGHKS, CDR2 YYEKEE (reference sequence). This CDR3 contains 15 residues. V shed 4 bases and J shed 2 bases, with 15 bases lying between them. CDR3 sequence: CASSGGGSGNYGYTF. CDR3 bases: TGTGCCAGCAGCGGAGGAGGCAGCGGGAACTATGGCTACACCTTC.

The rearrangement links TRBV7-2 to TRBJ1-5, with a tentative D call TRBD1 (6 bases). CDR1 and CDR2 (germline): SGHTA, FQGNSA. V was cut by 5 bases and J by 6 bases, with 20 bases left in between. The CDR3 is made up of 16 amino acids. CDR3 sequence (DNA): TGTGCCAGCAGCGACCGGTCTACAGGGCTAGGTCAGCCCCAGCATTTT. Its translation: CASSDRSTGLGQPQHF.